The 32 T cell receptor beta chains below all came from one sample that was sequenced in a study of blood T cell repertoires in COVID-19. Produced via immunoSEQ multiplex PCR; TCRdb's table is partial and in-frame only. In the table there are about 200,000 clones, about nine tenths of which are singletons. Sequencing was carried out using peripheral blood. The origin of the receptors is a man in his 60s who had recovered from COVID-19.

The chain carries TRBV19 and TRBJ1-2; 10 nucleotides match TRBD1. The CDR3 spans 14 residues. Germline V gene lookup returns CDR1 LNHDA and CDR2 SQIVND (reference sequence). Trimming cost V 9 bases and J 6 bases; bases outside gene matches: 10. CDR3 DNA sequence: TGTGCCAGCGACGTAACGGGACAGGGGAATGGCTACACCTTC. Translated, it gives CASDVTGQGNGYTF.

This chain joins TRBV7-9 and TRBJ2-3; D gene ambiguous. Germline CDR1 is SEHNR and CDR2 is FQNEAQ (reference sequence). The germline V and J ends were trimmed by 2 bases and 4 bases, with 10 bases remaining between them. This CDR3 comprises 14 residues. In DNA, the CDR3 is TGTGCCAGCAGCTTAAAGTCTATCGCAGATACGCAGTATTTT. Translation gives CASSLKSIADTQYF.

The V call is TRBV19, the J call TRBJ1-2; 7 nucleotides agree with TRBD1. V shed 5 bases, J shed 8 bases, and the junction held 14 bases outside the gene matches. The V gene's germline CDR1 is LNHDA and CDR2 SQIVND (reference sequence). The CDR3 is 15 amino acids. CDR3 amino acids: CASSPRTQGGLGYTF. CDR3 nucleotide sequence: TGTGCCAGTAGTCCAAGGACCCAGGGGGGTTTGGGCTACACCTTC.

V usage is TRBV6-2 or TRBV6-3 and J usage is TRBJ2-1; 7 positions agree with TRBD1. Trimming removed 6 bases from V and 5 bases from J; junction bases left unmatched: 10. The V gene's germline CDR1 is MNHEY and CDR2 SVGEGT. This CDR3 spans 15 amino acids. The CDR3 bases are TGTGCCAGCAGCCCCCACCGGGACAGTAACAATGAGCAGTTCTTC. It is translated as CASSPHRDSNNEQFF.

The gene calls are TRBV27 and TRBJ2-6; 13 bases map to TRBD2. Germline V gene lookup returns CDR1 MNHEY and CDR2 SMNVEV (reference sequence). CDR3 size: 17 residues. Losses at the gene ends were 8 bases for V and 2 bases for J; bases not matched to a gene: 6. The CDR3 DNA sequence: TGTGCCAGCCGATTACTAGCGGGAGGGCCTGGGGCCAACGTCCTGACTTTC. Protein sequence: CASRLLAGGPGANVLTF.

The J gene is TRBJ2-2, the V gene TRBV2; TRBD1 is a possible D gene (7 bases). Trimming shortened V by 9 bases and J by 5 bases, and 16 bases separated the two germline ends. The CDR3 runs to 14 residues. CDR1 and CDR2 from the germline V gene are SNHLY and FYNNEI. The CDR3: CASGGGQKTGELFF. CDR3 nucleotide sequence: TGTGCCAGTGGAGGGGGCCAGAAGACCGGGGAGCTGTTTTTT. The complete variable domain, with remaining parts taken from reference TRBV2 and TRBJ2-2, reads EPEVTQTPSHQVTQMGQEVILRCVPISNHLYFYWYRQILGQKVEFLVSFYNNEISEKSEIFDDQFSVERPDGSNFTLKIRSTKLEDSAMYFCASGGGQKTGELFFGEGSRLTVL.

The chain is built from TRBV19 and TRBJ2-7; 8 bases agree with TRBD2. V lost 3 bases, J lost 4 bases, and 2 bases stayed unmatched. This CDR3 region has 13 residues. Germline CDR1 reads LNHDA; CDR2 reads SQIVND (reference sequence). CDR3 sequence: CASSISGSYEQYF. CDR3 sequence (DNA): TGTGCCAGTAGTATCAGCGGGAGTTACGAGCAGTACTTC. The complete variable domain, with remaining parts taken from reference TRBV19 and TRBJ2-7, reads DGGITQSPKYLFRKEGQNVTLSCEQNLNHDAMYWYRQDPGQGLRLIYYSQIVNDFQKGDIAEGYSVSREKKESFPLTVTSAQKNPTAFYLCASSISGSYEQYFGPGTRLTVT.

This chain connects TRBV6-1 to TRBJ1-4; tentatively, D is TRBD1 (6 bases). CDR3 length equals 14 residues. CDR1 is MNHNS and CDR2 is SASEGT in the germline V gene. Trimming cost V 2 bases and J 3 bases, with 7 bases left between them. CDR3 region: CASSERGSNEKLFF. CDR3 in DNA: TGTGCCAGCAGTGAAAGGGGGTCTAATGAAAAACTGTTTTTT.

This rearrangement joins TRBV2 to TRBJ1-1; 7 bases fit TRBD1. This CDR3 spans 14 amino acids. Germline trimming cut 3 bases from V and 13 bases from J; bases unmatched to any gene: 14. CDR1 is SNHLY, CDR2 FYNNEI, per germline. For the CDR3, the DNA is TGTGCCAGCAGTGACCTCACAGGGGCTTATGACGATTTCTTT. Amino acid sequence: CASSDLTGAYDDFF.

This chain's CDR3 is CASSPQVTDTQYF. For the CDR3, the DNA is TGTGCCAGCTCACCCCAGGTTACAGATACGCAGTATTTT. The chain recombines TRBV18 with TRBJ2-3; no clear D gene. V was clipped by 3 bases and J by 3 bases, with 7 bases between them. Germline-derived CDR1 and CDR2 are KGHSH and LQKENI. This CDR3 spans 13 amino acids.

The chain has TRBV18 and TRBJ2-2; D is ambiguous. The CDR3 length is 17 residues. V shed 2 bases and J shed 0 bases, with 13 bases lying between them. In germline, CDR1 is KGHSH, CDR2 LQKENI. CDR3 loop: CASSPFHTTANTGELFF. The CDR3 coding sequence is TGTGCCAGCTCACCATTTCATACTACCGCGAACACCGGGGAGCTGTTTTTT.

The chain carries TRBV9 and TRBJ2-1; 9 bases map to TRBD1. The CDR3 is 17 residues long. Losses at the gene ends were 0 bases for V and 2 bases for J; bases not matched to a gene: 6. CDR1 SGDLS and CDR2 YYNGEE come from the germline V gene. The CDR3, as DNA: TGTGCCAGCAGCGTAGCAAGGACAGGGGCTACCTACAATGAGCAGTTCTTC. It yields the protein CASSVARTGATYNEQFF.

The V and J genes are TRBV29-1 and TRBJ1-2; D gene ambiguous. The CDR3 loop spans 12 amino acids. Germline assignment: CDR1 SQVTM and CDR2 ANQGSEA. Trimming stripped 2 bases from V and 4 bases from J, with 8 bases between. The CDR3 coding sequence is TGCAGCGTTGAACAGGAGGTCTATGGCTACACCTTC. Translated, it gives CSVEQEVYGYTF.

The chain links TRBV27 to TRBJ2-2; no firm D call. CDR1 MNHEY and CDR2 SMNVEV come from the germline V gene (reference sequence). V was pared by 5 bases and J by 6 bases, with 13 bases between. This CDR3 has 14 amino acids. CDR3 loop: CASSGTVRAGELFF. DNA for the CDR3: TGTGCCAGCAGTGGTACGGTACGGGCCGGGGAGCTGTTTTTT.

Here the CDR3 DNA reads TGCGCCAGCAGCTTGGCAAACCCCGGGGGGGTTAGCCCAGATACGCAGTATTTT. This encodes CASSLANPGGVSPDTQYF. This chain uses TRBV5-1 with TRBJ2-3; 8 nucleotides align to TRBD2. Germline CDR1 is SGHRS and CDR2 is YFSETQ. This CDR3 region has 18 residues. J was trimmed by 4 bases and V by 0 bases; bases with no gene match: 13.

The chain has TRBV11-2 and TRBJ1-1; D may be TRBD1 (6 bases). Germline assignment: CDR1 SGHAT and CDR2 FQNNGV. The V and J ends lost 4 bases and 0 bases respectively, with 9 bases between them. The CDR3 extends over 14 amino acids. The CDR3, as DNA: TGTGCCAGCAGCTACACAGGGCTGAACACTGAAGCTTTCTTT. This codes for CASSYTGLNTEAFF.

This chain uses TRBV6-5 with TRBJ2-7, with a tentative D call TRBD2 (5 bases). Trimming stripped 2 bases from V and 12 bases from J, with 14 bases between. Germline V CDR1 and CDR2: MNHEY, SVGAGI. The CDR3 has 12 amino acids. CDR3: CASSYMGGPSYF. CDR3 bases: TGTGCCAGCAGTTACATGGGCGGGCCCTCGTACTTC.

V usage is TRBV19 and J usage is TRBJ2-1; TRBD1 might be the D (7 bases). Germline CDR1 and CDR2: LNHDA and SQIVND (reference sequence). The CDR3 length is 12 residues. V lost 5 bases to trimming and J lost 8 bases, with 10 bases between them. The CDR3 region is CASSAGGYEQFF. The DNA for the CDR3 is TGTGCCAGTAGTGCAGGGGGGTATGAGCAGTTCTTC.

This clone was seen only a few times. V usage is TRBV5-6 and J usage is TRBJ2-1; 11 bases line up with TRBD2. With 2 bases clipped from V and 8 bases from J, the junction kept 15 bases outside the gene matches. Looked up from germline, CDR1 is SGHDT and CDR2 is YYEEEE. This CDR3 contains 18 residues. CDR3 nucleotide sequence: TGTGCCAGCAGCTTTAGCGGGAGGGCCTATGAGGGGGGAGATGAGCAGTTCTTC. The encoded protein is CASSFSGRAYEGGDEQFF.

V gene TRBV19 combines with J gene TRBJ1-2; D is perhaps TRBD1 (5 bases). Germline V CDR1 and CDR2: LNHDA, SQIVND (reference sequence). The germline V and J ends were trimmed by 4 bases and 0 bases, with 12 bases remaining between them. This CDR3 spans 15 amino acids. The CDR3 loop reads CASSKRQMTNYGYTF. The CDR3, as DNA: TGTGCCAGTAGTAAGAGACAGATGACTAACTATGGCTACACCTTC.

The CDR3 protein is CASSWPDTEAFF. CDR3 bases: TGCGCCAGCAGTTGGCCCGACACTGAAGCTTTCTTT. This chain uses TRBV5-1 with TRBJ1-1; D unresolved. Trimming removed 5 bases at V and 3 bases at J, with 8 bases between. Per germline, CDR1 SGHRS and CDR2 YFSETQ. The CDR3 sequence is 12 residues long.

This rearrangement joins TRBV30 to TRBJ1-1; 11 bases line up with TRBD1. CDR3 size: 14 residues. V gave up 2 bases and J gave up 8 bases; unmatched junction bases: 7. Germline V gene lookup returns CDR1 GTSNPN and CDR2 SVGIG (reference sequence). CDR3 residues: CAWSTGQGATEAFF. The CDR3 DNA follows: TGTGCCTGGAGTACAGGACAGGGGGCCACAGAAGCTTTCTTT.

The V call is TRBV20-1, the J call TRBJ1-2, with no clear D. Germline-derived CDR1 and CDR2 are DFQATT and SNEGSKA (reference sequence). The CDR3 has 11 amino acids. V lost 7 bases, J lost 7 bases, and 13 bases lay in between. The CDR3 loop is CSVSPVSGYTF. In nucleotides, the CDR3 is TGCAGTGTGTCGCCAGTCAGTGGCTACACCTTC.

The chain employs TRBV12-3 or TRBV12-4 and TRBJ2-3; D possibly corresponds to TRBD2 (6 bases). The CDR3 has 13 amino acids. The V gene lost 5 bases and the J gene lost 3 bases, with 9 bases spanning the gap. CDR3 DNA sequence: TGTGCCAGCAGTGCACGGGAGACAGATACGCAGTATTTT. Its protein product is CASSARETDTQYF.

The V and J genes are TRBV20-1 and TRBJ1-2; 9 nucleotides agree with TRBD1. The CDR3 sequence is 14 residues long. V lost 6 bases and J lost 1; bases outside the gene matches: 6. The germline gives CDR1 DFQATT, CDR2 SNEGSKA (reference sequence). The CDR3 protein is CSASGQGNNYGYTF. CDR3 DNA sequence: TGCAGTGCAAGTGGACAGGGGAATAACTATGGCTACACCTTC.

This rearrangement joins TRBV6-6 to TRBJ1-2; a weak D match, TRBD1 (5 bases). V was cut by 0 bases and J by 8 bases, with 13 bases left in between. The CDR3 runs to 14 residues. The germline CDR1 and CDR2 sequences are MNHNY and SVGAGI (reference sequence). The DNA of the CDR3 is TGTGCCAGCAGTTACTCTTCCGGGGGAGGGGGCTACACCTTC. Translating gives CASSYSSGGGGYTF.

This chain uses TRBV7-2 with TRBJ2-3, with D tentatively TRBD2 (5 bases). Trimming shortened V by 5 bases and J by 1 base, and 16 bases separated the two germline ends. The CDR3 has 16 amino acids. Germline V lookup: CDR1 SGHTA, CDR2 FQGNSA. The CDR3 bases are TGTGCCAGCAGCCTGATAGGCGGGCAAGGCACAGATACGCAGTATTTT. This codes for CASSLIGGQGTDTQYF.

The chain uses TRBV5-4 and TRBJ2-2; tentatively, D is TRBD2 (5 bases). Germline V gene data show CDR1 as SGHNT and CDR2 as YYREEE (reference sequence). This CDR3 contains 13 residues. V dropped 4 bases and J dropped 6 bases, with 10 bases sitting between them. Here the CDR3 reads CASSPRESGELFF. CDR3 nucleotide sequence: TGTGCCAGCAGCCCGAGGGAGTCCGGGGAGCTGTTTTTT.

The chain combines TRBV11-2 with TRBJ2-7, with 9 bases lining up with TRBD2. Germline CDR1 SGHAT, CDR2 FQNNGV. The CDR3 has 14 amino acids. V was clipped by 5 bases and J by 4 bases; unmatched bases: 6. The CDR3 sequence: CASSLGLAGYEQYF. CDR3 nucleotides: TGTGCCAGCAGCCTGGGACTAGCCGGTTACGAGCAGTACTTC.

The chain uses TRBV30 and TRBJ2-3, with 7 bases lining up with TRBD2. The germline V gene has CDR1 GTSNPN and CDR2 SVGIG (reference sequence). The CDR3 sequence is 13 residues long. Trimming cost V 1 base and J 7 bases; bases outside gene matches: 5. The DNA for the CDR3 is TGTGCCTGGAGTGGGGGGAGGGGCAATACGCAGTATTTT. The encoded protein is CAWSGGRGNTQYF.

The chain has TRBV5-1 and TRBJ2-1, with 10 nucleotides matching TRBD2. The CDR3 extends over 16 amino acids. After removal of 2 bases from V and 8 bases from J, the junction contained 10 bases not matched to a gene. The germline CDR1 and CDR2 sequences are SGHRS and YFSETQ. The CDR3 region is CASSFSFLAGVDEQFF. In DNA form, the CDR3 reads TGCGCCAGCAGCTTTAGTTTCCTAGCGGGGGTCGATGAGCAGTTCTTC.

V usage is TRBV19 and J usage is TRBJ2-5, with 7 positions matching TRBD2. V lost 5 bases and J lost 5; bases outside the gene matches: 11. CDR1 is LNHDA, CDR2 SQIVND, per germline (reference sequence). CDR3 length equals 15 residues. CDR3 nucleotides: TGTGCCAGTAGTGCCCGGGGGGAGGGATCGGAGACCCAGTACTTC. Its translation is CASSARGEGSETQYF.